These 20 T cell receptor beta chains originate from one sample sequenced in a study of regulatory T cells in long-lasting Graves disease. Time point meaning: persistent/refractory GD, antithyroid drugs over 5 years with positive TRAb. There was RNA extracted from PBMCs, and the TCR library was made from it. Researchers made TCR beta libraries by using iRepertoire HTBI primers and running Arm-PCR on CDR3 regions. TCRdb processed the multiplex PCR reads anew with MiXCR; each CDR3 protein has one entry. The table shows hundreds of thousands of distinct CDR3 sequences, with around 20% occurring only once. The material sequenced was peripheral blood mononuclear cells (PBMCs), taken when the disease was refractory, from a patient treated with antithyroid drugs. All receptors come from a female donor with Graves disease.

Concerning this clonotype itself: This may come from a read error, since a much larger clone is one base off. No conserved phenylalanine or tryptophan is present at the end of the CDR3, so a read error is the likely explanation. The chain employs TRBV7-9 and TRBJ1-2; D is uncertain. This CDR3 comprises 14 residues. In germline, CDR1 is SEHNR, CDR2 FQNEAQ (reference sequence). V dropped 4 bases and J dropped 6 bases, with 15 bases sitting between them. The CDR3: CASSSQPVGNGYTL. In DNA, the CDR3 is TGTGCCAGCAGCTCACAGCCGGTCGGCAATGGCTACACCCTC.

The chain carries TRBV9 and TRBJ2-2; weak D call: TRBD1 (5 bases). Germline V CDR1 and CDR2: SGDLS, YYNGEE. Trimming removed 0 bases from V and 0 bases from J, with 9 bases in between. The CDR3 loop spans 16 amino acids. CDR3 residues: CASSVGGRSNTGELFF. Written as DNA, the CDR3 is TGTGCCAGCAGCGTAGGGGGCAGGTCGAACACCGGGGAGCTGTTTTTT.

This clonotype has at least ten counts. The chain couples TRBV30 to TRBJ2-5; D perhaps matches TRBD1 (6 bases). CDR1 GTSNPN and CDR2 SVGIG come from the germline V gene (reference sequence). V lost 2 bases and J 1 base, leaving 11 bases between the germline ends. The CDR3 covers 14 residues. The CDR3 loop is CAWSIYRVQETQYF. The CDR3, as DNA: TGTGCCTGGAGTATCTACAGGGTCCAAGAGACCCAGTACTTC.

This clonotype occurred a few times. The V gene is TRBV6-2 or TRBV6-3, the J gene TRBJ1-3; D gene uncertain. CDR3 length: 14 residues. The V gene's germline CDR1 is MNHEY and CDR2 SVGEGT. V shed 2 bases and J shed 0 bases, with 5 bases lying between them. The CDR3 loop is CASSYDFSGNTIYF. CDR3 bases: TGTGCCAGCAGTTACGACTTCTCTGGAAACACCATATATTTT.

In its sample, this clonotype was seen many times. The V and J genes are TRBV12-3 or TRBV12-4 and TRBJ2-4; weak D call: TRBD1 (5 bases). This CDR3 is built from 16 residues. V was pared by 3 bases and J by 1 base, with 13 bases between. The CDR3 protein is CASSFWGPRAKNIQYF. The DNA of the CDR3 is TGTGCCAGCAGTTTCTGGGGCCCGCGGGCCAAAAACATTCAGTACTTC.

CDR3 amino acids: CSARLQGLSYEQYF. The CDR3 bases are TGCAGTGCTAGGCTACAAGGCCTCTCCTACGAGCAGTACTTC. The chain recombines TRBV20-1 with TRBJ2-7; D unresolved. The CDR3 covers 14 residues. Trimming took 3 bases from V and 0 from J, leaving 12 bases between them. Germline V gene sequence: CDR1 DFQATT, CDR2 SNEGSKA (reference sequence).

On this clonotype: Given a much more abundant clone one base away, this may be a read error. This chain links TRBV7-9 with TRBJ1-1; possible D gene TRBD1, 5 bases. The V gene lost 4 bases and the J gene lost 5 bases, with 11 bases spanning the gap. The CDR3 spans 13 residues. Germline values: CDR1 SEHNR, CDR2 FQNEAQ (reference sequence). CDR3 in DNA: TGTGCCAGCAGCTCCCGACGGGGGACTGAAGCTTTCTTT. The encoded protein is CASSSRRGTEAFF.

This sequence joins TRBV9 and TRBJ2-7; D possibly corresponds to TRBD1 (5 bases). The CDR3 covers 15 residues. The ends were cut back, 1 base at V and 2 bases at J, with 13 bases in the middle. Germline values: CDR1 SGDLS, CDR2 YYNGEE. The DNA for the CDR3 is TGTGCCAGCAGCGTAAAACCAGGGTCGACCTACGAGCAGTACTTC. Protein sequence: CASSVKPGSTYEQYF. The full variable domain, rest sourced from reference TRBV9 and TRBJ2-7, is DSGVTQTPKHLITATGQRVTLRCSPRSGDLSVYWYQQSLDQGLQFLIQYYNGEERAKGNILERFSAQQFPDLHSELNLSSLELGDSALYFCASSVKPGSTYEQYFGPGTRLTVT.

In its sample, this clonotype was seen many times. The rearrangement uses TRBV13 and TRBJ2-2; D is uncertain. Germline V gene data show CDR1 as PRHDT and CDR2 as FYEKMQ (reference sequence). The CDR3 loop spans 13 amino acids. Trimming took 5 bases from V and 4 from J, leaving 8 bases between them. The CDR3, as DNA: TGTGCCAGCAGCCTGGCGTTCACCGGGGAGCTGTTTTTT. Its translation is CASSLAFTGELFF. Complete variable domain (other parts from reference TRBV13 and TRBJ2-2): AAGVIQSPRHLIKEKRETATLKCYPIPRHDTVYWYQQGPGQDPQFLISFYEKMQSDKGSIPDRFSAQQFSDYHSELNMSSLELGDSALYFCASSLAFTGELFFGEGSRLTVL.

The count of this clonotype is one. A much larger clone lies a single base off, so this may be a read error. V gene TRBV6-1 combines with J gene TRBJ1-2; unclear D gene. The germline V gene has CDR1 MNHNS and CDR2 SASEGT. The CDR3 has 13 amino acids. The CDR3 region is CASSRPGSYDYTF. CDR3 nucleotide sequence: TGTGCCAGCAGCCGGCCGGGCTCGTATGACTACACCTTC.

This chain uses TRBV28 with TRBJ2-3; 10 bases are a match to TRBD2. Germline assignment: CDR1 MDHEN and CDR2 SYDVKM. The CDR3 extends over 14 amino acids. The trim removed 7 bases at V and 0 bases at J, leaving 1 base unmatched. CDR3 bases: TGTGCCAGCAAGACTAGCGGGAGCACAGATACGCAGTATTTT. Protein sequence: CASKTSGSTDTQYF.

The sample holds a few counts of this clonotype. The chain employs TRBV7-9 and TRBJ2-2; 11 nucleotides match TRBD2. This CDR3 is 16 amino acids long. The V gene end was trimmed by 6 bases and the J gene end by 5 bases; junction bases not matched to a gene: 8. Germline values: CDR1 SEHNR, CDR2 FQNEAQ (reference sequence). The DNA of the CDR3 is TGTGCCAGCAGGACCTTAGCGGGAGGGCCGACCGGGGAGCTGTTTTTT. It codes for CASRTLAGGPTGELFF.

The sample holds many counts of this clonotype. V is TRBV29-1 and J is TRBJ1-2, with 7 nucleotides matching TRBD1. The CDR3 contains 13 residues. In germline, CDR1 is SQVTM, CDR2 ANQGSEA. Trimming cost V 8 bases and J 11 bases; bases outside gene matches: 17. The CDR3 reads CSLYGQDPPSYTF. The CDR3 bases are TGCAGCCTATATGGACAGGACCCTCCGAGTTACACCTTC.

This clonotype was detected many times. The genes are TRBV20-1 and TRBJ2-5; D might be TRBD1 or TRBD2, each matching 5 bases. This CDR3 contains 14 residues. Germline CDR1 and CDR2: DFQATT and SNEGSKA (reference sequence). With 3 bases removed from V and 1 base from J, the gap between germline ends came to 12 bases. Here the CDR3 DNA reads TGCAGTGCTAGCCGGGACCTCACCCAAGAGACCCAGTACTTC. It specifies CSASRDLTQETQYF.

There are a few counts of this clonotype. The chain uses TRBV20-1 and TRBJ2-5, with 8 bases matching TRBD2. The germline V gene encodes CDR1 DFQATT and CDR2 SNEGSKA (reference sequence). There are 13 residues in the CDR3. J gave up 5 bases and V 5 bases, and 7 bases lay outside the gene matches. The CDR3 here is CSASRTSRETQYF. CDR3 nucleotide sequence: TGCAGTGCTTCACGGACTAGCAGGGAGACCCAGTACTTC.

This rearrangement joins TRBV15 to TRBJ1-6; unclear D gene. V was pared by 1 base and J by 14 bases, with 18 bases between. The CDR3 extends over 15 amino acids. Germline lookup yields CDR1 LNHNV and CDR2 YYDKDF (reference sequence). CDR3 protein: CATSRGSAGWLALHF. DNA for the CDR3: TGTGCCACCAGCAGAGGTTCGGCCGGGTGGCTGGCCCTCCACTTT.

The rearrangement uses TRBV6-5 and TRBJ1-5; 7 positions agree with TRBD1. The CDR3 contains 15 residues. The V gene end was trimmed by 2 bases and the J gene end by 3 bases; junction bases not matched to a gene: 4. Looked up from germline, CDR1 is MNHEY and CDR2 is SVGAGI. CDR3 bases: TGTGCCAGCAGTTACGGACAGGAACTCAATCAGCCCCAGCATTTT. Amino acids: CASSYGQELNQPQHF.

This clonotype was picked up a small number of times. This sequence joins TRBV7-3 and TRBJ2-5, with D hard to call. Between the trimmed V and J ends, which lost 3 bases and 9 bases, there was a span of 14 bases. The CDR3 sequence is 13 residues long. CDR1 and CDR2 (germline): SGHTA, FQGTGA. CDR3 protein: CASSLGRDGAQYF. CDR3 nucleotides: TGTGCCAGCAGCTTGGGAAGGGATGGTGCCCAGTACTTC. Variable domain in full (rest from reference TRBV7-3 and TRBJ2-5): GAGVSQTPSNKVTEKGKYVELRCDPISGHTALYWYRQSLGQGPEFLIYFQGTGAADDSGLPNDRFFAVRPEGSVSTLKIQRTERGDSAVYLCASSLGRDGAQYFGPGTRLLVL.

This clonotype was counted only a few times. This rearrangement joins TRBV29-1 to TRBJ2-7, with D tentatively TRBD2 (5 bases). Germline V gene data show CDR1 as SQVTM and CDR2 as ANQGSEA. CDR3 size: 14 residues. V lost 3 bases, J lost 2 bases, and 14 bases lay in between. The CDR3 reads CSVESEILAYEQYF. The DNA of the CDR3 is TGCAGCGTTGAGTCGGAAATACTAGCCTACGAGCAGTACTTC.

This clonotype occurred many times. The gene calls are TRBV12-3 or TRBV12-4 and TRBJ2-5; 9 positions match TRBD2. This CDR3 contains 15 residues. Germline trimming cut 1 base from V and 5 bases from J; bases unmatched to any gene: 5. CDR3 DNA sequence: TGTGCCAGCAGTTTAGGGCTAGCGGGAATTGAGACCCAGTACTTC. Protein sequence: CASSLGLAGIETQYF.